This record concerns one T cell receptor (beta chain) sequence. TCRdb's copy holds only in-frame clones and misses some; the assay was immunoSEQ multiplex PCR. Of about 170,000 clones in the sample, almost 85% are singletons; the top ten hold about 20%. The sample is drawn from a study of blood T cell repertoires in COVID-19. Study details: T cells, B-cell-depleted T cells, or PBMCs provided the cDNA or gDNA that served as material.

V was pared by 6 bases and J by 1 base, with 12 bases between. The germline V gene has CDR1 MNHEY and CDR2 SVGAGI. The CDR3 runs to 14 residues. The sequencing input was peripheral blood. The receptor was isolated from a woman over 75 with acute or convalescent COVID-19. The V gene is TRBV6-5, the J gene TRBJ1-2, with D perhaps TRBD1 (5 bases). The chain's CDR3 is CASSPGQFNYGYTF. For the CDR3, the DNA is TGTGCCAGCAGCCCCGGACAATTTAACTATGGCTACACCTTC.